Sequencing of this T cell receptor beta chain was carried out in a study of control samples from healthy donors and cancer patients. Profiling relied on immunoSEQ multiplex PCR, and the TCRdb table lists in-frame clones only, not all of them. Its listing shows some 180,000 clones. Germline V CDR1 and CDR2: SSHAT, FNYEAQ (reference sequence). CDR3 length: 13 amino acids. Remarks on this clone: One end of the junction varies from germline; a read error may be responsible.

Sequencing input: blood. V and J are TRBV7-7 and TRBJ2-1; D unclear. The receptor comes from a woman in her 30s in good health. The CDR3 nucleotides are TGTGCTAGCAGCTTAAGCCATTACAATGAGCAGTTCTTC. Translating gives CASSLSHYNEQFF.